One sample yielded the 3 T cell receptor beta chains listed below, sequenced in a study of T cell responses to AZD1222 COVID-19 vaccine. The assay was immunoSEQ multiplex PCR, and TCRdb's table has in-frame clones only and misses some. The repertoire consists of roughly 120,000 clones, with 70% to 90% occurring once and the leading ten covering over 5.5%. The specimen was peripheral blood, collected on day 0 of AZD1222 vaccination. The source of these receptors is an adult in good health.

The chain is built from TRBV3-1 (or the pseudogene TRBV3-2) and TRBJ2-7; D is tentatively TRBD1 or TRBD2 (6 bases each). V was trimmed by 8 bases and J by 5 bases, leaving 19 bases between them. This CDR3 is 14 amino acids long. CDR1 and CDR2 from the germline V gene are LGHDT and YNNKEL (reference sequence). The CDR3, as DNA: TGTGCCAGCGGGCGGGACGGCAGGGGTCACGAGCAGTACTTC. Translated, it gives CASGRDGRGHEQYF.

This chain uses TRBV28 with TRBJ2-7; 12 bases map to TRBD1. The CDR3 consists of 15 residues. Germline CDR1 reads MDHEN; CDR2 reads SYDVKM. The V and J ends lost 4 bases and 4 bases, in that order; junction bases with no gene match: 5. The CDR3 nucleotides read TGTGCCAGCAGTTCCCCGGGACAGGGGGCTTACGAGCAGTACTTC. Translating gives CASSSPGQGAYEQYF. The whole variable domain, filled in from reference TRBV28 and TRBJ2-7, reads DVKVTQSSRYLVKRTGEKVFLECVQDMDHENMFWYRQDPGLGLRLIYFSYDVKMKEKGDIPEGYSVSREKKERFSLILESASTNQTSMYLCASSSPGQGAYEQYFGPGTRLTVT.

The rearrangement joins TRBV5-1 to TRBJ2-5; the D is unclear. CDR1 and CDR2 from the germline V gene are SGHRS and YFSETQ. The CDR3 totals 14 residues. The V end lost 1 base, the J end lost 1 base, and 8 bases lay between the germline ends. CDR3 in DNA: TGCGCCAGCAGCTTGAAACCCGGCCAAGAGACCCAGTACTTC. Encoded protein: CASSLKPGQETQYF.